This TCR beta chain stems from a study of OX40 agonist ivuxolimab in advanced cancers. Germline V lookup: CDR1 MNHEY, CDR2 SVGAGI. V lost 5 bases and J 7 bases, leaving 17 bases between the germline ends. The CDR3 spans 14 residues. A remark on this clone: Its target is unknown.

General study findings and limits: Among the least clonally expanded were partial responders at 0.1-3.0 mg/kg.

TCRdb's table, derived via immunoSEQ multiplex PCR, lists solely in-frame clones and lacks some. The table shows about 93,000 clones, with 94% occurring only once. The source material was CD4+ or CD8+ T cells sorted from blood, sampled in a trial of the OX40 agonist ivuxolimab. The V and J genes are TRBV6-5 and TRBJ1-2, with D hard to call. The receptor was derived from an adult with an advanced solid tumor such as melanoma, head and neck, liver or kidney cancer. Here the CDR3 reads CASSLTKSMFGYTF. The CDR3 nucleotides read TGTGCCAGCAGTCTGACAAAGTCTATGTTTGGCTACACCTTC.